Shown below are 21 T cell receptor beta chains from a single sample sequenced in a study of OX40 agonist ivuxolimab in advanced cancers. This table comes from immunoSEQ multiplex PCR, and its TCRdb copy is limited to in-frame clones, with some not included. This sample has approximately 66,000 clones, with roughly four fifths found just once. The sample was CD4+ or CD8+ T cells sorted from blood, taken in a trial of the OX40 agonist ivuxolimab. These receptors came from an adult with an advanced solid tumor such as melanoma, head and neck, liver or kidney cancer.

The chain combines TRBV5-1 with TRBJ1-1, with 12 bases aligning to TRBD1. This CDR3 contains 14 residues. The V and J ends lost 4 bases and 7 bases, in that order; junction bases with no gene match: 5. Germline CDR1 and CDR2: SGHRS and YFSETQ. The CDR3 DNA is TGCGCCAGCAGCGAGGGACAGGGGGCCGGTGAAGCTTTCTTT. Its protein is CASSEGQGAGEAFF.

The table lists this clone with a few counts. The CDR3 reads CASSHSRPRYTF. In DNA form, the CDR3 reads TGCGCCAGCAGCCATTCACGCCCACGCTACACCTTC. This chain uses TRBV4-3 with TRBJ1-2, with D unclear. The length of the CDR3 is 12 residues. Germline V gene data show CDR1 as LGHNA and CDR2 as YSLEER. The V and J ends lost 3 bases and 9 bases respectively, with 11 bases between them.

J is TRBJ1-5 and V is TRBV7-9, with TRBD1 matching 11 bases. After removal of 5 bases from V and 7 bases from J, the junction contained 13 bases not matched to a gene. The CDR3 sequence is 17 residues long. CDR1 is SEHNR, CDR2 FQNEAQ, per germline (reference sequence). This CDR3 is CASSPSFGTGGLQPQHF. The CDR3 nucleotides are TGTGCCAGCAGCCCTTCCTTCGGGACAGGGGGGTTGCAGCCCCAGCATTTT.

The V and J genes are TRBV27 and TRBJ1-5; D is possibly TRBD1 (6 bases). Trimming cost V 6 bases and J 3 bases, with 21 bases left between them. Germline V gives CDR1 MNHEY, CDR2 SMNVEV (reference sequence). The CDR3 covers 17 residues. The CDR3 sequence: CASSPRQEGVSNQPQHF. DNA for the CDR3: TGTGCCAGCAGCCCTCGACAGGAAGGGGTGTCCAATCAGCCCCAGCATTTT.

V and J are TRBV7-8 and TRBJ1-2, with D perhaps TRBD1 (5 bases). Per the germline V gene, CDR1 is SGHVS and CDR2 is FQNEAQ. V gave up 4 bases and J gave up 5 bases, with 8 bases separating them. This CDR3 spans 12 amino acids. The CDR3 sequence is CASSSDTYGYTF. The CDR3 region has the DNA TGTGCCAGCAGCTCGGACACGTATGGCTACACCTTC.

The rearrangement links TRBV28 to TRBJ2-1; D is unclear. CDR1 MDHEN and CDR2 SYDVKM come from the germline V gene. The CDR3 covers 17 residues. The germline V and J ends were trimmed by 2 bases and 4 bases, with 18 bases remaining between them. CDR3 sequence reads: CASSLDKFSRLYNEQFF. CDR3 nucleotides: TGTGCCAGCAGTTTAGACAAGTTCTCGAGGTTATACAATGAGCAGTTCTTC. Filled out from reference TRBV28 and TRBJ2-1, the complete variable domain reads DVKVTQSSRYLVKRTGEKVFLECVQDMDHENMFWYRQDPGLGLRLIYFSYDVKMKEKGDIPEGYSVSREKKERFSLILESASTNQTSMYLCASSLDKFSRLYNEQFFGPGTRLTVL.

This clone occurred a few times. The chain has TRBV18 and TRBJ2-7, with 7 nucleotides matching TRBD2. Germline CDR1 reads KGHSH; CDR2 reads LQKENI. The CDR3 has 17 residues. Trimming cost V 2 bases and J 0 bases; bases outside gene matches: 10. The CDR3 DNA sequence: TGTGCCAGCTCACCATTTTCGGGGGGTTTGAGCTCCTACGAGCAGTACTTC. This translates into CASSPFSGGLSSYEQYF.

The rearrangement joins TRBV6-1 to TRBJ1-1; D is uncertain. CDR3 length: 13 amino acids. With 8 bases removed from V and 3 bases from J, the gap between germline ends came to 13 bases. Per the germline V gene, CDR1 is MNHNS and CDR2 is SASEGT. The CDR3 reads CASVLEVDTEAFF. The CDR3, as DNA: TGTGCCAGCGTACTAGAGGTGGACACTGAAGCTTTCTTT.

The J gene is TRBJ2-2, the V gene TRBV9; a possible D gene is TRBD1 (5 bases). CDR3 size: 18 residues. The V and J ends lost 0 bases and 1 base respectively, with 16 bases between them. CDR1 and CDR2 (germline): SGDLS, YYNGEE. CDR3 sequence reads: CASSVVGRVGKNTGELFF. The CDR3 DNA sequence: TGTGCCAGCAGCGTAGTCGGCAGGGTGGGGAAGAACACCGGGGAGCTGTTTTTT. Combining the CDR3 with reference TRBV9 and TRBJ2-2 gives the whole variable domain DSGVTQTPKHLITATGQRVTLRCSPRSGDLSVYWYQQSLDQGLQFLIQYYNGEERAKGNILERFSAQQFPDLHSELNLSSLELGDSALYFCASSVVGRVGKNTGELFFGEGSRLTVL.

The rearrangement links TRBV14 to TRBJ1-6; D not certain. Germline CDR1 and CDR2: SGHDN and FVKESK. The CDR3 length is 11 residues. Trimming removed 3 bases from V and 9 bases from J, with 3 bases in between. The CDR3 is CASSHGSPLHF. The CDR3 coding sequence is TGTGCCAGCAGCCACGGTTCACCCCTCCACTTT.

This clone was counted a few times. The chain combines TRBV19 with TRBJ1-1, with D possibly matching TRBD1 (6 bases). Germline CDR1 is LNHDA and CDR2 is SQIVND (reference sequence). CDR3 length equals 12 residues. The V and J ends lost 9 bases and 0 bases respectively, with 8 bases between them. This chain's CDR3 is CARGQLNTEAFF. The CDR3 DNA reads TGTGCCAGGGGACAATTGAACACTGAAGCTTTCTTT.

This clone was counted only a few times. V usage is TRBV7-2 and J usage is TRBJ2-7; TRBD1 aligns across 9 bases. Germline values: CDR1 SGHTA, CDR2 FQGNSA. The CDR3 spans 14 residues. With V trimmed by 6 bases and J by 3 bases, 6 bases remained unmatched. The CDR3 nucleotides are TGTGCCAGCAGGTTAACAGGGGGCAGCTACGAGCAGTACTTC. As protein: CASRLTGGSYEQYF.

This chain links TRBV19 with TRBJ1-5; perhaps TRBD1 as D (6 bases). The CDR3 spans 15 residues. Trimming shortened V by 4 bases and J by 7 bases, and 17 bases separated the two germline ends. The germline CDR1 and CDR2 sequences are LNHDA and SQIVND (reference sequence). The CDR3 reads CASSNLGGPRQPQHF. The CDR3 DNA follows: TGTGCCAGTAGTAACCTGGGGGGCCCTAGGCAGCCCCAGCATTTT. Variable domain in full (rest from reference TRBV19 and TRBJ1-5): DGGITQSPKYLFRKEGQNVTLSCEQNLNHDAMYWYRQDPGQGLRLIYYSQIVNDFQKGDIAEGYSVSREKKESFPLTVTSAQKNPTAFYLCASSNLGGPRQPQHFGDGTRLSIL.

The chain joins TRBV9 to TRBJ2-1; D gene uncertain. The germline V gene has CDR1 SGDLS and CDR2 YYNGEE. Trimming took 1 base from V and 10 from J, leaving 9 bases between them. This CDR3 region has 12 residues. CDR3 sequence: CASSVRTTEQFF. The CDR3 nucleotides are TGTGCCAGCAGCGTACGGACCACGGAGCAGTTCTTC.

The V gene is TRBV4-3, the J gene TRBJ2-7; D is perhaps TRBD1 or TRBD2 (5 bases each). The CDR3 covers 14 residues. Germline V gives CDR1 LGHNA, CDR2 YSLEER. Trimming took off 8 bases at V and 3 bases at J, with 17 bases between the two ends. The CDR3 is CASARDPNYYEQYF. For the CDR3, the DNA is TGCGCCAGCGCCCGGGACCCTAATTACTACGAGCAGTACTTC.

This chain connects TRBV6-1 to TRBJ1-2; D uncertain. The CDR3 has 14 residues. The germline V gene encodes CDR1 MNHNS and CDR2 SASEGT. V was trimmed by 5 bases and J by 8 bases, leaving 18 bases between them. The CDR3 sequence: CASSSRTGMGGYTF. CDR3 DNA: TGTGCCAGCAGTTCCCGGACGGGAATGGGCGGCTACACCTTC.

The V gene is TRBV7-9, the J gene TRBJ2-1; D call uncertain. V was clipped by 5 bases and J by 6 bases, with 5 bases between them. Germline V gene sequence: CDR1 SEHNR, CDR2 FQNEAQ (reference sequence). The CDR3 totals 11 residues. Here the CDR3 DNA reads TGTGCCAGCAGCCCAGCCAATGAGCAGTTCTTC. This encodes CASSPANEQFF.

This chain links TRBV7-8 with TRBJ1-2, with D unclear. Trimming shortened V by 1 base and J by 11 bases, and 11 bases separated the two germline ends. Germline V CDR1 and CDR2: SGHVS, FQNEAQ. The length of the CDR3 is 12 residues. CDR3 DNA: TGTGCCAGCAGCTTAGAGACAAGCCCTTACACCTTC. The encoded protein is CASSLETSPYTF.

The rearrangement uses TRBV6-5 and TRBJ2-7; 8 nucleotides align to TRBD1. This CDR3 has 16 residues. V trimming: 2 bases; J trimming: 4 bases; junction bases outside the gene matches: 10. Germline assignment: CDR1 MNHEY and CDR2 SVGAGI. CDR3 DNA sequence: TGTGCCAGCAGTTACCCCACCGGACAGGGTGGGTACGAGCAGTACTTC. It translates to CASSYPTGQGGYEQYF.

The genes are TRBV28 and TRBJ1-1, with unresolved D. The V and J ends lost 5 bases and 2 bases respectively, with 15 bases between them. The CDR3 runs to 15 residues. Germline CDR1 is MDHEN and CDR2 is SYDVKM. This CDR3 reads CASSRNGNPNTEAFF. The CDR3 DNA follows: TGTGCCAGCAGTAGGAACGGAAACCCTAACACTGAAGCTTTCTTT.

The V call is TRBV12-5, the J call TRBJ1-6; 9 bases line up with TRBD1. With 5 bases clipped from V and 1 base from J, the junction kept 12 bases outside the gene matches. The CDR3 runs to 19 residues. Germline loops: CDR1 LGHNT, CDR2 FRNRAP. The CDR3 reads CASGPDRGRGWSYNSPLHF. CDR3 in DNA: TGTGCTAGTGGTCCGGACAGGGGCCGAGGTTGGTCCTATAATTCACCCCTCCACTTT.